The 27 T cell receptor beta chains below all came from one sample that was sequenced in a study of spatial heterogeneity in lung cancer. In TCRdb, the 5' RACE reads were re-called with MiXCR into one record per CDR3 protein. The data contain about 75,000 distinct CDR3 sequences, about 14% of them singletons. The time point: sample taken at primary tumor resection. Researchers sequenced whole RNA taken from tumor, nontumor lung or frozen PBMC without sorting. Source: PBMCs, taken at surgery. The receptors were gathered from a male donor with early-stage non-small cell lung cancer.

This clonotype came up a few times. This sequence joins TRBV29-1 and TRBJ1-5, with 10 bases fitting TRBD1. Germline V gives CDR1 SQVTM, CDR2 ANQGSEA. V was pared by 5 bases and J by 3 bases, with 4 bases of the junction left unmatched. The CDR3 contains 14 residues. The CDR3 DNA follows: TGCAGCGTTATTGACAGGGGGCTCAATCAGCCCCAGCATTTT. Translated: CSVIDRGLNQPQHF. Full variable domain (remainder filled in from reference TRBV29-1 and TRBJ1-5): SAVISQKPSRDICQRGTSLTIQCQVDSQVTMMFWYRQQPGQSLTLIATANQGSEATYESGFVIDKFPISRPNLTFSTLTVSNMSPEDSSIYLCSVIDRGLNQPQHFGDGTRLSIL.

The chain is built from TRBV11-2 and TRBJ1-1; D is unclear. Germline V gives CDR1 SGHAT, CDR2 FQNNGV. The CDR3 is 12 residues long. The V end lost 1 base, the J end lost 7 bases, and 7 bases lay between the germline ends. This CDR3 reads CASSLAMVEAFF. The CDR3 DNA is TGTGCCAGCAGCTTAGCGATGGTTGAAGCTTTCTTT.

The chain has TRBV3-1 and TRBJ1-3; no clear D. V was shortened by 5 bases and J by 0 bases, with 11 bases between the two germline ends. Looked up from germline, CDR1 is LGHDT and CDR2 is YNNKEL (reference sequence). This CDR3 contains 15 residues. The CDR3 region is CASSTRAYSGNTIYF. The CDR3 DNA is TGTGCCAGCAGCACAAGGGCCTACTCTGGAAACACCATATATTTT.

The chain has TRBV11-2 and TRBJ2-7; D uncertain. V shed 1 base and J shed 3 bases, with 13 bases lying between them. Germline CDR1 SGHAT, CDR2 FQNNGV. The CDR3 length is 15 residues. CDR3: CASSLVVSLDYEQYF. CDR3 DNA: TGTGCCAGCAGCTTAGTTGTCAGTTTGGACTACGAGCAGTACTTC.

The chain carries TRBV20-1 and TRBJ2-1; 11 bases map to TRBD2. The CDR3 runs 14 residues. CDR1 is DFQATT, CDR2 SNEGSKA, per germline (reference sequence). J gave up 3 bases and V 6 bases, and 4 bases lay outside the gene matches. This chain's CDR3 is CSARTSGSYNEQFF. As DNA, the CDR3 is TGCAGTGCACGTACTAGCGGGAGCTACAATGAGCAGTTCTTC.

The chain couples TRBV5-4 to TRBJ2-1; D is uncertain. Germline V CDR1 and CDR2: SGHNT, YYREEE (reference sequence). V lost 0 bases to trimming and J lost 5 bases, with 12 bases between them. The CDR3 loop spans 15 amino acids. In nucleotides, the CDR3 is TGTGCCAGCAGCTTGGCGGCTATTAGGGACAATGAGCAGTTCTTC. Encoded protein: CASSLAAIRDNEQFF.

The CDR3 reads CASSPRRGVGWQYF. In DNA, the CDR3 is TGTGCCAGCAGCCCGCGTAGGGGGGTGGGGTGGCAGTACTTC. The genes are TRBV3-1 and TRBJ2-7, with D perhaps TRBD1 or TRBD2 (6 bases each). CDR3 length: 14 residues. Trimming removed 4 bases from V and 9 bases from J, with 19 bases in between. The germline CDR1 and CDR2 sequences are LGHDT and YNNKEL (reference sequence).

This clonotype was counted a few times. This chain links TRBV7-9 with TRBJ1-6; a possible D gene is TRBD1 (5 bases). This CDR3 spans 14 amino acids. Germline lookup yields CDR1 SEHNR and CDR2 FQNEAQ (reference sequence). Deletions cut 5 bases from V and 9 bases from J, with 14 bases between. CDR3 loop: CASSPGPSGSPLHF. CDR3 nucleotide sequence: TGTGCCAGCAGCCCGGGACCGTCCGGTTCACCCCTCCACTTT.

The chain couples TRBV5-1 to TRBJ2-1, with 10 bases lining up with TRBD2. This CDR3 spans 17 amino acids. Germline loops: CDR1 SGHRS, CDR2 YFSETQ. V was clipped by 0 bases and J by 7 bases; unmatched bases: 10. For the CDR3, the DNA is TGCGCCAGCAGCTTGGGCCCCGGGACTAGCGTTGCAAATGAGCAGTTCTTC. Protein product: CASSLGPGTSVANEQFF.

This clonotype was counted many times. The J gene is TRBJ1-1, the V gene TRBV12-3 or TRBV12-4; possible D gene TRBD1, 6 bases. The V gene lost 6 bases and the J gene lost 4 bases, with 12 bases spanning the gap. CDR3 length: 13 residues. The CDR3 DNA reads as TGTGCCAGCAGATACAGGGAGGCCACTGAAGCTTTCTTT. Translating gives CASRYREATEAFF.

This clonotype occurred a few times. The chain carries TRBV7-2 and TRBJ2-7, with TRBD2 as a possible D gene (5 bases). The germline CDR1 and CDR2 sequences are SGHTA and FQGNSA. V lost 5 bases to trimming and J lost 3 bases, with 17 bases between them. This CDR3 is built from 15 residues. The CDR3 sequence: CASSLPTLGIYEQYF. CDR3 nucleotides: TGTGCCAGCAGCCTCCCAACACTAGGGATCTACGAGCAGTACTTC.

This chain uses TRBV29-1 with TRBJ2-1, with D possibly being TRBD1 or TRBD2 (5 bases each). Germline loops: CDR1 SQVTM, CDR2 ANQGSEA. The CDR3 is made up of 10 amino acids. Trimming stripped 6 bases from V and 10 bases from J, with 10 bases between. For the CDR3, the DNA is TGCAGCGTCACTAGGACAGAGCAGTTCTTC. Translation: CSVTRTEQFF.

This chain connects TRBV6-5 to TRBJ2-7; D is unclear. CDR1 is MNHEY, CDR2 SVGAGI, per germline. V dropped 5 bases and J dropped 7 bases, with 15 bases sitting between them. The CDR3 has 13 residues. This CDR3 is CASSPQGPGEQYF. The CDR3 bases are TGTGCCAGCAGTCCCCAAGGGCCGGGTGAGCAGTACTTC.

V is TRBV5-5 and J is TRBJ2-6; D remains unclear. Germline V gene data show CDR1 as SGHKS and CDR2 as YYEKEE (reference sequence). CDR3 length: 14 amino acids. The germline V and J ends were trimmed by 6 bases and 6 bases, with 13 bases remaining between them. The CDR3 DNA reads TGTGCCAGCACCGCTACATCGGCGGCCAACGTCCTGACTTTC. Translated, it gives CASTATSAANVLTF.

This clonotype turned up a few times. The chain carries TRBV2 and TRBJ1-5, with TRBD1 matching over 7 bases. Germline trimming cut 5 bases from V and 2 bases from J; bases unmatched to any gene: 6. The V gene's germline CDR1 is SNHLY and CDR2 FYNNEI. The CDR3 contains 15 residues. This chain's CDR3 is CASSYRGGRNQPQHF. CDR3 sequence (DNA): TGTGCCAGCAGTTACAGGGGTGGTCGCAATCAGCCCCAGCATTTT.

The genes are TRBV20-1 and TRBJ1-1; 9 bases line up with TRBD1. The CDR3 has 15 amino acids. J lost 3 bases, V lost 6 bases, and 11 bases had no gene match. Germline CDR1 reads DFQATT; CDR2 reads SNEGSKA (reference sequence). CDR3 DNA sequence: TGCAGTGCAGACAGTTACCGGGACAGGGACACTGAAGCTTTCTTT. It translates to CSADSYRDRDTEAFF.

This clonotype was recorded at least ten times. The chain uses TRBV11-2 and TRBJ2-1, with TRBD2 matching 10 bases. This CDR3 spans 16 amino acids. Germline CDR1 and CDR2: SGHAT and FQNNGV. The V gene end was trimmed by 2 bases and the J gene end by 6 bases; junction bases not matched to a gene: 7. In DNA form, the CDR3 reads TGTGCCAGCAGCTTATTGGGCCTAGCGGGAGCCAATGAGCAGTTCTTC. Translation: CASSLLGLAGANEQFF.

This clonotype occurred once. The chain combines TRBV5-4 with TRBJ2-1; TRBD2 agrees at 7 bases. The germline V gene encodes CDR1 SGHNT and CDR2 YYREEE (reference sequence). The CDR3 covers 16 residues. V was clipped by 4 bases and J by 2 bases; unmatched bases: 9. DNA of the CDR3: TGTGCCAGCAGCCCAGGCGGGAGTTCCGCCTACAATGAGCAGTTCTTC. Amino acid sequence: CASSPGGSSAYNEQFF.

This clonotype was seen more than once but under ten times. This chain joins TRBV13 and TRBJ2-5, with D possibly being TRBD1 or TRBD2 (6 bases each). Trimming took off 5 bases at V and 4 bases at J, with 11 bases between the two ends. Germline loops: CDR1 PRHDT, CDR2 FYEKMQ (reference sequence). CDR3 length: 13 amino acids. CDR3 region: CASSKGGLETQYF. The DNA of the CDR3 is TGTGCCAGCAGCAAGGGGGGTCTAGAGACCCAGTACTTC.

CDR3 DNA: TGTGCCAGCAGCTCGCCCTACAACCGGGGGAGGCAAGAGACCCAGTACTTC. Residues: CASSSPYNRGRQETQYF. The chain links TRBV7-9 to TRBJ2-5; TRBD2 might be the D (6 bases). CDR1 is SEHNR and CDR2 is FQNEAQ in the germline V gene (reference sequence). V dropped 4 bases and J dropped 2 bases, with 20 bases sitting between them. The CDR3 length is 17 residues.

The chain recombines TRBV5-5 with TRBJ2-7; D is undetermined. Germline CDR1 reads SGHKS; CDR2 reads YYEKEE (reference sequence). Between the trimmed V and J ends, which lost 2 bases and 2 bases, there was a span of 8 bases. The CDR3 loop spans 13 amino acids. The DNA for the CDR3 is TGTGCCAGCAGCTTCACTAATGCCTACGAGCAGTACTTC. This codes for CASSFTNAYEQYF. The full variable domain, with the rest looked up from reference TRBV5-5 and TRBJ2-7, is DAGVTQSPTHLIKTRGQQVTLRCSPISGHKSVSWYQQVLGQGPQFIFQYYEKEERGRGNFPDRFSARQFPNYSSELNVNALLLGDSALYLCASSFTNAYEQYFGPGTRLTVT.

This sequence joins TRBV9 and TRBJ2-1; the match to TRBD2 covers 11 bases. Germline CDR1 is SGDLS and CDR2 is YYNGEE. The CDR3 runs 20 residues. Trimming removed 0 bases from V and 2 bases from J; junction bases left unmatched: 13. The CDR3 nucleotides read TGTGCCAGCAGCGTAGGTCTCGATCCGGGACTAGCGGCCCCCTACAATGAGCAGTTCTTC. Its translation is CASSVGLDPGLAAPYNEQFF.

This clonotype was recorded at least ten times. CDR3 region: CSVGLGWEETQYF. Written as DNA, the CDR3 is TGCAGCGTTGGACTGGGGTGGGAAGAGACCCAGTACTTC. The rearrangement joins TRBV29-1 to TRBJ2-5; D gene uncertain. The germline gives CDR1 SQVTM, CDR2 ANQGSEA. The CDR3 is 13 residues long. V dropped 4 bases and J dropped 3 bases, with 12 bases sitting between them.

This clonotype was seen a single time. One base away lies a much larger clone, so this may be a sequencing read error. This is likely a read error, given that the CDR3 carries no conserved phenylalanine or tryptophan at its end. CDR3 in amino acids: CASSLPAGELFL. The CDR3 DNA is TGTGCCAGCAGCTTGCCGGCCGGGGAGCTGTTTTTA. This chain connects TRBV5-4 to TRBJ2-2; D is undetermined. The CDR3 sequence is 12 residues long. The V gene's germline CDR1 is SGHNT and CDR2 YYREEE (reference sequence). The V gene lost 1 base and the J gene lost 6 bases, with 4 bases spanning the gap.

This clonotype was detected a few times. This CDR3 is CASTAGAGNTEAFF. In DNA form, the CDR3 reads TGTGCCAGTACCGCCGGGGCCGGGAACACTGAAGCTTTCTTT. This chain links TRBV19 with TRBJ1-1; possible D gene TRBD1, 5 bases. The CDR3 is 14 amino acids. V was cut by 7 bases and J by 1 base, with 13 bases left in between. Per germline, CDR1 LNHDA and CDR2 SQIVND (reference sequence).

This clonotype was observed at least ten times. V gene TRBV3-1 combines with J gene TRBJ2-2; D possibly matches TRBD1 or TRBD2 (6 bases each). Trimming removed 3 bases at V and 2 bases at J, with 25 bases between. The CDR3 has 20 amino acids. Looked up from germline, CDR1 is LGHDT and CDR2 is YNNKEL (reference sequence). DNA of the CDR3: TGTGCCAGCAGCCAGCATGAGGGGGAGGCCGATCTACTTAACACCGGGGAGCTGTTTTTT. As protein: CASSQHEGEADLLNTGELFF.

This clonotype has a handful of counts. The chain employs TRBV18 and TRBJ2-6; D unclear. Trimming took 3 bases from V and 0 from J, leaving 9 bases between them. Germline values: CDR1 KGHSH, CDR2 LQKENI. The length of the CDR3 is 16 residues. The DNA of the CDR3 is TGTGCCAGCTCACCGACTCTGGGCTCTGGGGCCAACGTCCTGACTTTC. Translation: CASSPTLGSGANVLTF. Full variable domain (outside the CDR3, taken from reference TRBV18 and TRBJ2-6): NAGVMQNPRHLVRRRGQEARLRCSPMKGHSHVYWYRQLPEEGLKFMVYLQKENIIDESGMPKERFSAEFPKEGPSILRIQQVVRGDSAAYFCASSPTLGSGANVLTFGAGSRLTVL.